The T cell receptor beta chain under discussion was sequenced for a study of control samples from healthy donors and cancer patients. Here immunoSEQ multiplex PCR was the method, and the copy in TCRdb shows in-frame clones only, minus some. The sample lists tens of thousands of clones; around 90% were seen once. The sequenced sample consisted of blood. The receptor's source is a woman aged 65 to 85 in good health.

The CDR3 sequence: CASSPGLAVTNEQFF. The CDR3 DNA follows: TGTGCCAGCTCACCGGGACTAGCGGTGACTAATGAGCAGTTCTTC. The V gene is TRBV18, the J gene TRBJ2-1; 11 bases line up with TRBD2. Germline values: CDR1 KGHSH, CDR2 LQKENI. V shed 3 bases, J shed 7 bases, and the junction held 5 bases outside the gene matches. CDR3 length: 15 amino acids.